Here is one T cell receptor beta chain with its context. These data are taken from a study of blood T cell repertoires in COVID-19. The wider study: Samples of COVID-19 (acute and convalescent) were obtained from the United States, Italy and Spain. PBMCs, B-cell-depleted T cells, or T cells provided the cDNA or gDNA that made up the material.

Per the original data handling: Amplification from reference gene primers served as the basis for estimated nucleated cell counts. Sequencing was performed with immunoSEQ multiplex PCR; in TCRdb, only in-frame clones are kept and a portion is missing. The V and J calls and the clone size are those of that table, but D and trimming were determined from the DNA. The sample contains approximately 89,000 clones, about 83% of which appear only once. CDR1 and CDR2 (germline): KGHDR, SFDVKD. This CDR3 comprises 15 residues. V gave up 7 bases and J gave up 0 bases, with 12 bases separating them. V is TRBV24-1 and J is TRBJ2-1; tentative D call: TRBD1 (5 bases). This receptor was identified in a human donor in a cohort sampled during active COVID-19. The sequenced sample consisted of peripheral blood. CDR3 sequence reads: CATSPVQGSYNEQFF. In DNA form, the CDR3 reads TGTGCCACCAGCCCCGTTCAGGGCTCCTACAATGAGCAGTTCTTC.